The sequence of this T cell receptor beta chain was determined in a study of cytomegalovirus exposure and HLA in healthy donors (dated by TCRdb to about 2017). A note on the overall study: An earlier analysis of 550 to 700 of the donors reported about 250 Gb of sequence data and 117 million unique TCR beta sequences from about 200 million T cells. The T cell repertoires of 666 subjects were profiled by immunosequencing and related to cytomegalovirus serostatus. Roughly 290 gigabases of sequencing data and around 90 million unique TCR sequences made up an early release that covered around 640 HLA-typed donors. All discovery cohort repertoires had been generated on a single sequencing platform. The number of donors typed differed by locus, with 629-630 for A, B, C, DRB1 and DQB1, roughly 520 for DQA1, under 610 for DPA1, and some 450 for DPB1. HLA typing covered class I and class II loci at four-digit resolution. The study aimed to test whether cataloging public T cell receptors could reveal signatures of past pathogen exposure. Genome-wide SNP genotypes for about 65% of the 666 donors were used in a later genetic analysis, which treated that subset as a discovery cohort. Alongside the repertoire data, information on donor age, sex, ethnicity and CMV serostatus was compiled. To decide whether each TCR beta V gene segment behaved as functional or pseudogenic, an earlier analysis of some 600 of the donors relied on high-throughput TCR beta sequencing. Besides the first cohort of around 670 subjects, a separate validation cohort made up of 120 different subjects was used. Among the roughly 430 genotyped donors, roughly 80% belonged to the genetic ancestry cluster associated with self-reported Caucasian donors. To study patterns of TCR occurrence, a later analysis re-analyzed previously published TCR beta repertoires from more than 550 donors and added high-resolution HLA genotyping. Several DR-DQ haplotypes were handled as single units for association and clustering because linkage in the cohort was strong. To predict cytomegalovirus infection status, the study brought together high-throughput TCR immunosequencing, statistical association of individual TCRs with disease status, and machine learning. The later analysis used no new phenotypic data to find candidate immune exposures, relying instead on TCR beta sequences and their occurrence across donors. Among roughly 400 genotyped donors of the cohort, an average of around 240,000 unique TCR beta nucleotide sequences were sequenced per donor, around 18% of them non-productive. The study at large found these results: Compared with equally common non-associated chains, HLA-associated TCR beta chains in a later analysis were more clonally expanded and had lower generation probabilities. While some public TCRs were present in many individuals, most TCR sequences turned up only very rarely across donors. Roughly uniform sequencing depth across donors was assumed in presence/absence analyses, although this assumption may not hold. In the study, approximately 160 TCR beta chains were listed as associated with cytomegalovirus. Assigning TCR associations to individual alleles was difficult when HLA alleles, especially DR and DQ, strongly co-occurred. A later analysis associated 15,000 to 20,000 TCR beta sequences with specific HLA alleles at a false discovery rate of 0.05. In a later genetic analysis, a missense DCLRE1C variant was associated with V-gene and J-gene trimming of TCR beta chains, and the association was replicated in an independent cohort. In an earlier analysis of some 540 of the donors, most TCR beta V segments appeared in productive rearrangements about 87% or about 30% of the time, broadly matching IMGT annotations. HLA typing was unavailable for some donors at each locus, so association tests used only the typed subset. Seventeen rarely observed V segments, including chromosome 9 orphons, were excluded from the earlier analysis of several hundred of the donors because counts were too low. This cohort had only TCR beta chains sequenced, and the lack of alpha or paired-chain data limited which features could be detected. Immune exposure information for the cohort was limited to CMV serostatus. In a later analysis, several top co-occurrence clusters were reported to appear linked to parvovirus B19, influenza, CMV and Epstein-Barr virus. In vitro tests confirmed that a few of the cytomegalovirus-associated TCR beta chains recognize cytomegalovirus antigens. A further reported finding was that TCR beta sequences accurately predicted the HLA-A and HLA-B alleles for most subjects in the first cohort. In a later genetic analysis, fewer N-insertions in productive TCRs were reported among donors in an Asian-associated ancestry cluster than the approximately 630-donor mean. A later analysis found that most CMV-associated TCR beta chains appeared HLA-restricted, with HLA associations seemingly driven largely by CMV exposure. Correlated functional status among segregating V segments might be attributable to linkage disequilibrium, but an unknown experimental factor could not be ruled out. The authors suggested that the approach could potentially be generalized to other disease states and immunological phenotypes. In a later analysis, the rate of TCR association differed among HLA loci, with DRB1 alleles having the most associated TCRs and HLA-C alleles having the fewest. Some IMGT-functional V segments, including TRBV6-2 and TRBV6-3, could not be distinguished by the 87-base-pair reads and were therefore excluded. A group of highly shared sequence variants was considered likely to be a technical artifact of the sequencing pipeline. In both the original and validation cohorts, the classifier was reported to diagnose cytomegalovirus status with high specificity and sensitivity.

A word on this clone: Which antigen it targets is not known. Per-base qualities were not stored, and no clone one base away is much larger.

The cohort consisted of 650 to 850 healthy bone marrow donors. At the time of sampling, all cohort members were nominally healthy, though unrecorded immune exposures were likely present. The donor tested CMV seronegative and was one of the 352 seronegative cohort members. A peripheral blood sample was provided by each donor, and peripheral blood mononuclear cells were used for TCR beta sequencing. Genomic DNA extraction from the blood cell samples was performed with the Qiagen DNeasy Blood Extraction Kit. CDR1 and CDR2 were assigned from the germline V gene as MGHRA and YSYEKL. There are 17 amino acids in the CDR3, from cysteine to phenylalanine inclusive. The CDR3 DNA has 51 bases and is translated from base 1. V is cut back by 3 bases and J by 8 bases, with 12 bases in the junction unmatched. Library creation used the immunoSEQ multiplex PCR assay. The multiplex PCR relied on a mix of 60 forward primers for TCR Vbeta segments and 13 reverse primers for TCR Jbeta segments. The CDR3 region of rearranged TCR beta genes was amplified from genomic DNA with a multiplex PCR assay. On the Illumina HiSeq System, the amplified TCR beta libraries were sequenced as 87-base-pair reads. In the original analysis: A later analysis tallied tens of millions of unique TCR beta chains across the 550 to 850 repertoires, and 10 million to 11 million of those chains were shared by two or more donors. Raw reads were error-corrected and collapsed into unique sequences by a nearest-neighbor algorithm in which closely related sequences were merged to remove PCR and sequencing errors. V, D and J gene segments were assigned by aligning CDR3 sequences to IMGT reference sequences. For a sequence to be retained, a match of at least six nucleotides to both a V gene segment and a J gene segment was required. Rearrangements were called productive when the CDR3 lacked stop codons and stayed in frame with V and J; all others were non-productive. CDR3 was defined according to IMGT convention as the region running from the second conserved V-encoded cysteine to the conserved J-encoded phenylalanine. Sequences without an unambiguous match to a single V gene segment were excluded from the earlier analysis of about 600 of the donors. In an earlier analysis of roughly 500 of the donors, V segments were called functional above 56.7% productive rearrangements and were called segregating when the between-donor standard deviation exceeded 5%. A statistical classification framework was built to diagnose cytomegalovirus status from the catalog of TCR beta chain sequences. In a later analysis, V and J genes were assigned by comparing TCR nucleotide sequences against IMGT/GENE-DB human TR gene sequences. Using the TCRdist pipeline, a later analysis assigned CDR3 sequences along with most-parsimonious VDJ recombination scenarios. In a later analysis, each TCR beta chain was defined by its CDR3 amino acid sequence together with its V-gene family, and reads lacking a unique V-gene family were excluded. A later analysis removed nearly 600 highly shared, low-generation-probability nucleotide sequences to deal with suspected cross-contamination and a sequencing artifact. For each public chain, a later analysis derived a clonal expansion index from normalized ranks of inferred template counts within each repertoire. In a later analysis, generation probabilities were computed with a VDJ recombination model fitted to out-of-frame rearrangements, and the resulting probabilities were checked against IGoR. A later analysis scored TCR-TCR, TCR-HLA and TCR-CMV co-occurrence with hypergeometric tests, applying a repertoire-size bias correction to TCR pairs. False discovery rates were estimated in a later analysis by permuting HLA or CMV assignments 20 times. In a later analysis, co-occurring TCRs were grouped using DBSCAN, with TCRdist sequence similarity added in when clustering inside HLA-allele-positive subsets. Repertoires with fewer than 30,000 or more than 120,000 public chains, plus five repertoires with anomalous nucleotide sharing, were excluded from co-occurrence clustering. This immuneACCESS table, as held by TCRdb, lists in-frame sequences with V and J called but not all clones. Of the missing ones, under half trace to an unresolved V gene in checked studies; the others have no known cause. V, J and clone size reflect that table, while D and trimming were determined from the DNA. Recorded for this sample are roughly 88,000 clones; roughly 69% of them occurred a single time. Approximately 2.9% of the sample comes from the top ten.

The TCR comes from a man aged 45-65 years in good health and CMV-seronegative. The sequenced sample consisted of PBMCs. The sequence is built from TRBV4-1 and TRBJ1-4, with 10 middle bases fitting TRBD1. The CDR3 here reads CASSHPNLGQGSEKLFF. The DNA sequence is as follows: TGCGCCAGCAGCCACCCCAATCTGGGACAGGGGTCGGAAAAACTGTTTTTT.